These 30 T cell receptor beta chains came from one sample sequenced in a study of blood T cells in healthy people across ages. Using a J-beta primer mix together with a sample-barcoded 5' primer, a second PCR was run for about 6 to 11 cycles. TCRdb fed the 5' RACE reads into MiXCR, producing one record per CDR3 protein. Here the sample spans around 800,000 distinct CDR3 sequences, roughly 25% being singletons. These data also featured in a second study, about T cells of mothers and their children.

Sequenced: blood. These receptor sequences come from a boy aged 10-17 years in good health.

This clonotype was observed a handful of times. The chain couples TRBV9 to TRBJ2-7; D is possibly TRBD1 or TRBD2 (5 bases each). In germline, CDR1 is SGDLS, CDR2 YYNGEE. The V end lost 3 bases, the J end lost 6 bases, and 16 bases lay between the germline ends. The CDR3 covers 14 residues. The CDR3 coding sequence is TGTGCCAGCAGCGGAAAGAGGGGAAGCGGCGAGCAGTACTTC. Protein product: CASSGKRGSGEQYF.

The V gene is TRBV4-1, the J gene TRBJ1-6; 10 positions agree with TRBD1. Germline assignment: CDR1 MGHRA and CDR2 YSYEKL. The CDR3 runs 16 residues. The ends lost 6 bases at V and 13 bases at J; junction bases unmatched: 15. For the CDR3, the DNA is TGCGCCAGCAGTCATCTCACCCGGGACAGGGGTTCGCCCCTCCACTTT. It is translated as CASSHLTRDRGSPLHF.

The chain uses TRBV27 and TRBJ2-7; tentative D call: TRBD2 (6 bases). In germline, CDR1 is MNHEY, CDR2 SMNVEV (reference sequence). This CDR3 comprises 14 residues. V lost 8 bases and J 3 bases, leaving 17 bases between the germline ends. In DNA form, the CDR3 reads TGTGCCAGCGCCGAAAGGGGAGGTGGCTACGAGCAGTACTTC. Protein product: CASAERGGGYEQYF.

The rearrangement links TRBV5-1 to TRBJ2-7, with 9 positions matching TRBD2. After removal of 4 bases from V and 4 bases from J, the junction contained 9 bases not matched to a gene. Germline CDR1 and CDR2: SGHRS and YFSETQ. CDR3 length: 15 amino acids. DNA for the CDR3: TGCGCCAGCAGCCCTGAGGTAGCGGGGGAGTACGAGCAGTACTTC. It encodes CASSPEVAGEYEQYF.

This rearrangement joins TRBV29-1 to TRBJ2-7, with TRBD1 matching over 8 bases. This CDR3 is 14 amino acids long. The trim removed 3 bases at V and 5 bases at J, leaving 9 bases unmatched. CDR1 is SQVTM, CDR2 ANQGSEA, per germline. The chain's CDR3 is CSVEWQGAHHEQYF. The DNA of the CDR3 is TGCAGCGTTGAGTGGCAGGGGGCGCACCACGAGCAGTACTTC.

This clonotype was observed a handful of times. This rearrangement joins TRBV28 to TRBJ1-6; 8 bases map to TRBD1. The germline V gene has CDR1 MDHEN and CDR2 SYDVKM. J gave up 11 bases and V 5 bases, and 5 bases lay outside the gene matches. CDR3 size: 13 residues. The chain's CDR3 is CASSITGGTPLHF. Here the CDR3 DNA reads TGTGCCAGCAGTATAACAGGGGGAACACCCCTCCACTTT.

The chain carries TRBV7-6 and TRBJ2-3, with TRBD1 identical over 9 bases. From germline, CDR1 is SGHVS and CDR2 FNYEAQ. V was clipped by 5 bases and J by 3 bases; unmatched bases: 6. The CDR3 sequence is 15 residues long. Here the CDR3 DNA reads TGTGCCAGCAGCCCCCGGGACAGGGAAACAGATACGCAGTATTTT. Translating gives CASSPRDRETDTQYF.

This clonotype was counted a few times. The chain uses TRBV12-3 or TRBV12-4 and TRBJ1-1; D call uncertain. Trimming shortened V by 6 bases and J by 4 bases, and 12 bases separated the two germline ends. The length of the CDR3 is 13 residues. The CDR3 coding sequence is TGTGCCAGCAGCCCAGCAAGGGTCACTGAAGCTTTCTTT. As protein: CASSPARVTEAFF.

This clonotype has more than one count but fewer than ten. The chain combines TRBV6-5 with TRBJ1-1; 7 bases are shared with TRBD1. This CDR3 has 14 amino acids. The trim removed 6 bases at V and 0 bases at J, leaving 4 bases unmatched. The germline gives CDR1 MNHEY, CDR2 SVGAGI. CDR3 coding DNA: TGTGCCAGCAGCGTCGACAGGGTGAACACTGAAGCTTTCTTT. Encoded protein: CASSVDRVNTEAFF.

This clonotype was counted a few times. The CDR3 sequence is CASMPSGSSYNEQFF. The CDR3 DNA reads TGTGCCAGCATGCCTAGCGGGAGCTCCTACAATGAGCAGTTCTTC. The chain couples TRBV5-5 to TRBJ2-1; the match to TRBD2 covers 10 bases. The CDR3 is made up of 15 amino acids. CDR1 is SGHKS, CDR2 YYEKEE, per germline (reference sequence). The junction had 3 bases not matched to a gene; V was cut back by 6 bases and J by 0 bases. Together with reference TRBV5-5 and TRBJ2-1, the CDR3 gives the full variable domain: DAGVTQSPTHLIKTRGQQVTLRCSPISGHKSVSWYQQVLGQGPQFIFQYYEKEERGRGNFPDRFSARQFPNYSSELNVNALLLGDSALYLCASMPSGSSYNEQFFGPGTRLTVL.

This chain connects TRBV19 to TRBJ1-3; D not certain. Germline CDR1 LNHDA, CDR2 SQIVND (reference sequence). V was cut by 3 bases and J by 0 bases, with 3 bases left in between. This CDR3 is built from 13 residues. The CDR3 sequence is CASSIISGNTIYF. The CDR3 DNA is TGTGCCAGTAGTATCATCTCTGGAAACACCATATATTTT.

This clonotype has only a few counts. The rearrangement joins TRBV29-1 to TRBJ2-2; possible D gene TRBD1, 5 bases. This CDR3 region has 14 residues. V was cut by 4 bases and J by 6 bases, with 15 bases left in between. In germline, CDR1 is SQVTM, CDR2 ANQGSEA. The DNA for the CDR3 is TGCAGCGTTGGGGTTAGTATGGGGCCCGGGGAGCTGTTTTTT. Amino acid sequence: CSVGVSMGPGELFF.

This clonotype was counted only a few times. This chain uses TRBV10-3 with TRBJ1-3, with D perhaps TRBD1 (6 bases). Trimming took off 6 bases at V and 7 bases at J, with 19 bases between the two ends. The CDR3 spans 15 residues. Germline V gives CDR1 ENHRY, CDR2 SYGVKD. CDR3 coding DNA: TGTGCCATCAGCCCCAGGGGAGGGGAAGGTAACACCATATATTTT. Translated: CAISPRGGEGNTIYF.

The chain links TRBV7-3 to TRBJ2-1; the match to TRBD2 covers 9 bases. This CDR3 is 19 amino acids long. Trimming cost V 1 base and J 8 bases; bases outside gene matches: 18. Germline V lookup: CDR1 SGHTA, CDR2 FQGTGA. Here the CDR3 DNA reads TGTGCCAGCAGCTTAATGGCCCGGCTAGCGGGATCCTCCGGGGATGAGCAGTTCTTC. This sequence encodes CASSLMARLAGSSGDEQFF.

The genes are TRBV12-3 or TRBV12-4 and TRBJ2-1, with D perhaps TRBD2 (6 bases). The CDR3 totals 13 residues. Between the trimmed V and J ends, which lost 8 bases and 5 bases, there was a span of 13 bases. CDR3: CASLRDLNNEQFF. The DNA for the CDR3 is TGTGCCAGCCTCCGGGACTTGAACAATGAGCAGTTCTTC.

This clonotype was seen more than once but under ten times. J is TRBJ1-4 and V is TRBV15; perhaps TRBD1 as D (5 bases). CDR3 length equals 16 residues. V was pared by 0 bases and J by 6 bases, with 14 bases between. The germline CDR1 and CDR2 sequences are LNHNV and YYDKDF (reference sequence). For the CDR3, the DNA is TGTGCCACCAGCAGAGATAGGGACGCCCGGGATGAAAAACTGTTTTTT. The encoded protein is CATSRDRDARDEKLFF.

The CDR3 nucleotides read TGCAGCGTTGAAGGGCTAGCGGGGGGGGATGAGCAGTTCTTC. Translation gives CSVEGLAGGDEQFF. V is TRBV29-1 and J is TRBJ2-1, with 12 bases identical to TRBD2. This CDR3 is built from 14 residues. With 1 base clipped from V and 8 bases from J, the junction kept 3 bases outside the gene matches. The germline CDR1 and CDR2 sequences are SQVTM and ANQGSEA.

This clonotype was detected a few times. The chain carries TRBV12-3 or TRBV12-4 and TRBJ2-5; no clear D. The assigned J gene may be wrong: the sequence end matches TRBJ2-7 better. The CDR3 runs to 13 residues. The CDR3 loop reads CASSLQEPYEQYF. The CDR3 nucleotides are TGTGCCAGCAGTCTCCAGGAGCCCTACGAGCAGTACTTC.

The chain couples TRBV3-1 to TRBJ2-7; the D gene is possibly TRBD2 (5 bases). Deletions cut 1 base from V and 4 bases from J, with 11 bases between. Germline assignment: CDR1 LGHDT and CDR2 YNNKEL (reference sequence). The CDR3 is 14 residues long. This CDR3 reads CASSQGPEGYEQYF. The DNA of the CDR3 is TGTGCCAGCAGCCAAGGTCCAGAGGGTTACGAGCAGTACTTC.

This clonotype was picked up a small number of times. The chain uses TRBV4-1 and TRBJ2-5, with TRBD2 matching over 9 bases. The closer fit of TRBJ2-1 to the DNA end suggests the J call may be wrong. The CDR3 contains 14 residues. Looked up from germline, CDR1 is MGHRA and CDR2 is YSYEKL. The CDR3 reads CASSQGLAGNEQFF. The DNA of the CDR3 is TGCGCCAGCAGCCAAGGGCTAGCGGGGAATGAGCAGTTCTTC.

This chain connects TRBV12-3 or TRBV12-4 to TRBJ2-5; TRBD1 matches at 9 bases. The junction had 6 bases not matched to a gene; V was cut back by 4 bases and J by 3 bases. This CDR3 is 15 amino acids long. For the CDR3, the DNA is TGTGCCAGCAGTTCCCGGGACAGGGCCGAAGAGACCCAGTACTTC. Protein product: CASSSRDRAEETQYF.

The chain recombines TRBV12-3 or TRBV12-4 with TRBJ2-5; the D is unclear. The assigned J gene may be wrong: the sequence end matches TRBJ2-1 better. This CDR3 is built from 13 residues. Written as DNA, the CDR3 is TGTGCCAGCAGTCCCACCGGGCCCAATGAGCAGTTCTTC. Amino acids: CASSPTGPNEQFF.

This clonotype came up a few times. The chain recombines TRBV5-1 with TRBJ1-6; unclear D gene. Trimming stripped 4 bases from V and 0 bases from J, with 11 bases between. The CDR3 is 16 amino acids. The germline V gene has CDR1 SGHRS and CDR2 YFSETQ. The chain's CDR3 is CASSPYVDSYNSPLHF. Here the CDR3 DNA reads TGCGCCAGCAGCCCCTATGTTGACTCCTATAATTCACCCCTCCACTTT.

This clonotype was observed a handful of times. The chain couples TRBV6-6 to TRBJ2-2; 7 bases are a match to TRBD1. From germline, CDR1 is MNHNY and CDR2 SVGAGI (reference sequence). V lost 0 bases and J lost 6; bases outside the gene matches: 7. The length of the CDR3 is 16 residues. CDR3 nucleotide sequence: TGTGCCAGCAGTTACTCGGCAGGGGGTCCGGCCGGGGAGCTGTTTTTT. Its translation is CASSYSAGGPAGELFF.

This clonotype showed up many times. This chain links TRBV9 with TRBJ1-2; D is unclear. Trimming took 0 bases from V and 3 from J, leaving 12 bases between them. Germline loops: CDR1 SGDLS, CDR2 YYNGEE. This CDR3 region has 15 residues. CDR3 nucleotides: TGTGCCAGCAGCGTAGATCCAGGCCCTGACTATGGCTACACCTTC. As protein: CASSVDPGPDYGYTF.

This clonotype came up a few times. The CDR3 loop reads CASSHRDRAGETQYF. The CDR3 nucleotides are TGCGCCAGCAGCCATAGGGACAGGGCGGGAGAGACCCAGTACTTC. This chain uses TRBV4-1 with TRBJ2-5; TRBD1 matches at 9 bases. V shed 3 bases and J 4 bases; nucleotides not matched to a gene: 6. Germline CDR1 reads MGHRA; CDR2 reads YSYEKL. CDR3 size: 15 residues.

This clonotype was recorded a few times. The chain links TRBV24-1 to TRBJ2-5, with D perhaps TRBD1 (6 bases). Trimming pared 4 bases from V and 0 bases from J, leaving 8 bases between. Germline V gives CDR1 KGHDR, CDR2 SFDVKD. This CDR3 region has 14 residues. The CDR3 is CATSETGYQETQYF. The CDR3 bases are TGTGCCACCAGTGAAACAGGGTACCAAGAGACCCAGTACTTC.

V usage is TRBV5-1 and J usage is TRBJ2-7; the D gene is possibly TRBD1 (6 bases). Germline V gene sequence: CDR1 SGHRS, CDR2 YFSETQ. With 1 base removed from V and 1 base from J, the gap between germline ends came to 18 bases. This CDR3 has 17 residues. In nucleotides, the CDR3 is TGCGCCAGCAGCTTGAGTATATCCGGGACAACTTCCTACGAGCAGTACTTC. This gives the protein CASSLSISGTTSYEQYF.

V is TRBV29-1 and J is TRBJ1-4, with D perhaps TRBD1 (5 bases). The germline V gene encodes CDR1 SQVTM and CDR2 ANQGSEA. The CDR3 is 14 residues long. CDR3 sequence reads: CGLSSGGTNEKLFF. The DNA for the CDR3 is TGCGGACTATCCTCGGGGGGGACTAATGAAAAACTGTTTTTT.

The chain employs TRBV12-3 or TRBV12-4 and TRBJ1-5, with 7 bases that match TRBD1. V trimming: 8 bases; J trimming: 2 bases; junction bases outside the gene matches: 3. The length of the CDR3 is 13 residues. CDR3 sequence: CASGDRGNQPQHF. The CDR3 bases are TGTGCCAGCGGTGACAGGGGCAATCAGCCCCAGCATTTT.